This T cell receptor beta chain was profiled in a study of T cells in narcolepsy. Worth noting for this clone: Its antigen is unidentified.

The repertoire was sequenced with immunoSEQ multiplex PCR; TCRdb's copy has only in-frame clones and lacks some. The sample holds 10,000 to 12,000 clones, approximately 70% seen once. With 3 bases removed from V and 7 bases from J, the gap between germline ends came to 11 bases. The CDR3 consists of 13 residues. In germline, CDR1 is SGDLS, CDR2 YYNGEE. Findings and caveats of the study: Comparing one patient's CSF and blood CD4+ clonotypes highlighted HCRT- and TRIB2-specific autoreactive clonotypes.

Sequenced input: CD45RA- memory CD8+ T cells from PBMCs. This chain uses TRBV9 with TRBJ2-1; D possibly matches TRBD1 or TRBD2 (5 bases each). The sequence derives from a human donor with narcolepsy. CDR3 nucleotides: TGTGCCAGCAGCGGGGGACCCAGAAATGAGCAGTTCTTC. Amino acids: CASSGGPRNEQFF.